Given below is one T cell receptor (beta chain) in context. The target antigen is unknown. Every donor was a healthy person donating bone marrow. This entry is derived from a study of cytomegalovirus exposure and HLA in healthy donors. Study context: Among the 398 genotyped donors, less than 85% were placed in the Caucasian-associated ancestry cluster. Study conclusions and caveats: TCR association rates varied by HLA locus in a later analysis, with DRB1 highest and HLA-C lowest. Rare sequences made up most TCRs, while some public TCRs were found in many donors.

Trimming cost V 7 bases and J 1 base, with 10 bases left between them. The CDR3 contains 13 residues. Germline CDR1 reads SEHNR; CDR2 reads FQNEAQ (reference sequence). 13 Jbeta primers and 60 Vbeta primers were used for the PCR. Libraries were prepared by immunoSEQ multiplex PCR; TCRdb keeps only in-frame clonotypes and omits some of them. The sample has about 200,000 clones, around four fifths seen once. The V call is TRBV7-9, the J call TRBJ1-1, with a weak D call TRBD1 (5 bases). The clonotype originates from a woman aged 50 to 65 in good health and CMV-seropositive. The sequenced sample consisted of PBMCs. In nucleotides, the CDR3 is TGTGCCAGCACAAAACAGGAGAACACTGAAGCTTTCTTT. Translating it yields CASTKQENTEAFF. The full variable domain, rest sourced from reference TRBV7-9 and TRBJ1-1, is DTGVSQNPRHKITKRGQNVTFRCDPISEHNRLYWYRQTLGQGPEFLTYFQNEAQLEKSRLLSDRFSAERPKGSFSTLEIQRTEQGDSAMYLCASTKQENTEAFFGQGTRLTVV.